The rows below give T cell receptor beta chains drawn from one sample of a study of blood T cell repertoires in COVID-19. Assay: immunoSEQ multiplex PCR; the TCRdb copy retains only in-frame clones and omits some. Here the sample spans 160,000 or so clones, about 86% being singletons. The specimen sequenced was peripheral blood. The source is an older woman with acute or convalescent COVID-19. Each CDR3 is given with its conserved first and last residue. The D gene is left open where the match is weak. A clone size is listed for some rows: how often the clone was seen (once, few, many), or a class if it is expanded.

TRBV27	-	-	13	TRBJ1-1	TGTGCCAGCAGACGAGGACAGTCCACTGAAGCTTTCTTT	CASRRGQSTEAFF
TRBV7-2	TRBD2	-	14	TRBJ2-1	TGTGCCAGCAGCTTAGTGCGGGAGTGGAGTGAGCAGTTCTTC	CASSLVREWSEQFF
TRBV9	-	-	16	TRBJ1-3	TGTGCCAGCAGCCCCCGGGGGGGGCGAACTGGAAACACCATATATTTT	CASSPRGGRTGNTIYF
TRBV6-5	TRBD2	-	14	TRBJ2-1	TGTGCCAGCAGTCGACTAGCGGGAGCTAGGAAACAGTTCTTC	CASSRLAGARKQFF
TRBV5-1	TRBD1	-	14	TRBJ2-5	TGCGCCAGCAGCTTGGTGGGACAGCAAGAGACCCAGTACTTC	CASSLVGQQETQYF
TRBV12-3/TRBV12-4	-	few	13	TRBJ1-4	TGTGCCAGCAGTTTTAGGCAGAGGGAAAAACTGTTTTTT	CASSFRQREKLFF
TRBV9	-	few	18	TRBJ1-6	TGTGCCAGCAGCGGGGACATGAAGTTCAGACCACAAAATTCACCCCTCCACTTT	CASSGDMKFRPQNSPLHF
TRBV19	-	-	14	TRBJ2-3	TGTGCCAGTAGTATAGAGGGGGGTTGGTTTACGCAGTATTTT	CASSIEGGWFTQYF
TRBV7-9	TRBD1	few	15	TRBJ1-4	TGTGCCAGCAGCACGACACAGGGGGCTGATGAAAAACTGTTTTTT	CASSTTQGADEKLFF
TRBV6-2/TRBV6-3	TRBD1	-	17	TRBJ1-6	TGTGCCAGCATCCCCGGGACAGGGAGCTCCTATAATTCACCCCTCCACTTT	CASIPGTGSSYNSPLHF
TRBV30	TRBD1	-	14	TRBJ1-6	TGTGCCTGGAGTGTTGGACAGGGGTCTTCACCCCTCCACTTT	CAWSVGQGSSPLHF
TRBV6-5	-	-	16	TRBJ2-1	TGTGCCAGCAGTTACGGGGGCGGGAGTATTGTAGGTGAGCAGTTCTTC	CASSYGGGSIVGEQFF
TRBV2	-	-	12	TRBJ2-3	TGTGCCAGCAGGGGGGACTGGGGTACGCAGTATTTT	CASRGDWGTQYF
TRBV28	TRBD1	few	14	TRBJ1-5	TGTGCCAGCAGTTCAGGGGGGAGCAATCAGCCCCAGCATTTT	CASSSGGSNQPQHF
TRBV4-1	-	once	19	TRBJ1-5	TGCGCCAGCAGTCCCCCACCTGAGGGAGGGAGCTCGTATAATCAGCCCCAGCATTTT	CASSPPPEGGSSYNQPQHF
TRBV19	TRBD2	-	19	TRBJ2-2	TGTGCCAGTAGTCCCGCCGGGACTAGCGGGAGTTTAAGGGCCGGGGAGCTGTTTTTT	CASSPAGTSGSLRAGELFF
TRBV7-6	TRBD2	-	20	TRBJ2-7	TGTGCCAGCAGCTTATTCAGGACGGCTAGCGGAACCTCTAGCTCCTACGAGCAGTACTTC	CASSLFRTASGTSSSYEQYF
TRBV12-3/TRBV12-4	-	few	13	TRBJ1-1	TGTGCCAGCAGTGGACAGTTGAACACTGAAGCTTTCTTT	CASSGQLNTEAFF
TRBV10-3	TRBD1	-	14	TRBJ1-3	TGTGCCATCAGGACAGGGGGCACACGAAACACCATATATTTT	CAIRTGGTRNTIYF
TRBV7-8	-	-	14	TRBJ1-1	TGTGCCAGCAGCTTAAGAGGGATGAACACTGAAGCTTTCTTT	CASSLRGMNTEAFF
TRBV4-2	-	few	14	TRBJ1-1	TGTGCCAGCAGCTGGGAGGGATTTAGGACTGAAGCTTTCTTT	CASSWEGFRTEAFF
TRBV6-1	-	-	14	TRBJ2-7	TGTGCCAGCAGTGAGATCAGGGGTGAGGGCGAGCAGTACTTC	CASSEIRGEGEQYF
TRBV5-4	-	-	16	TRBJ1-6	TGTGCCAGCAGCTTGGTAGGGGTGGGGAATAATTCACCCCTCCACTTT	CASSLVGVGNNSPLHF
TRBV19	-	-	15	TRBJ2-7	TGTGCCAGTAGTCCCGGGACACGCCGTTCCTACGAGCAGTACTTC	CASSPGTRRSYEQYF
TRBV19	TRBD1	-	16	TRBJ1-3	TGTGCCAGTAGTACGCGGACAGGGGAGTTTGGAAACACCATATATTTT	CASSTRTGEFGNTIYF
TRBV21-1	-	-	18	TRBJ1-3	TGTGCCAGCCAAGTACGATGGACAGATCGAAACTCTGGAAACACCATATATTTT	CASQVRWTDRNSGNTIYF
TRBV19	TRBD2	-	17	TRBJ2-3	TGTGCCAGTAGTACGCGCCGGGGGGTAGAAAGCACAGATACGCAGTATTTT	CASSTRRGVESTDTQYF
TRBV6-2/TRBV6-3	-	-	15	TRBJ1-1	TGTGCCAGCAGTTTCCCGGGGAGGATGAACACTGAAGCTTTCTTT	CASSFPGRMNTEAFF
TRBV23-1	-	-	14	TRBJ1-2	TGCGCCAGCTGCATCCCCGACAGCAGCTATGGCTACACCTTC	CASCIPDSSYGYTF
TRBV4-2	-	-	16	TRBJ2-2	TGTGCCAGCAGCCAGGGTGGACTATACGCAGGGGGGGAGCTGTTTTTT	CASSQGGLYAGGELFF
TRBV7-2	TRBD2	once	12	TRBJ2-1	TGTGCCAGCAGCTTACTAGCGGGAGTTCAGTTCTTC	CASSLLAGVQFF
TRBV15	-	-	16	TRBJ2-4	TGTGCCACCAGCACGACCCCGCGGCTAGCCAAAAACATTCAGTACTTC	CATSTTPRLAKNIQYF
TRBV3-1/TRBV3-2	-	-	18	TRBJ2-3	TGTGCCAGCAGCCAAGATCCCCCCTGTATCGGGAGTTCAGATACGCAGTATTTT	CASSQDPPCIGSSDTQYF
TRBV9	TRBD2	-	15	TRBJ2-1	TGTGCCAGCAGCAAGACTAGCGGGGGCAACAATGAGCAGTTCTTC	CASSKTSGGNNEQFF
TRBV5-8	TRBD2	-	17	TRBJ2-2	TGTGCCAGCAGCTCTCCGGGGGGTTTTGCGAACACCGGGGAGCTGTTTTTT	CASSSPGGFANTGELFF
TRBV5-8	TRBD1	-	15	TRBJ1-3	TGTGCCAGCAGTTGGACAGGGGGCGTAGGAAACACCATATATTTT	CASSWTGGVGNTIYF
TRBV28	-	-	16	TRBJ2-2	TGTGCCAGCAGTTTAACCGGGAGCGTGAACACCGGGGAGCTGTTTTTT	CASSLTGSVNTGELFF
TRBV14	-	-	15	TRBJ2-2	TGTGCCAGCAGCCGTCAGGGGCCCTACACCGGGGAGCTGTTTTTT	CASSRQGPYTGELFF
TRBV6-5	-	-	11	TRBJ2-2	TGTGCCAGCCTAGGTGGCGGGGAGCTGTTTTTT	CASLGGGELFF
TRBV11-2	-	-	14	TRBJ1-4	TGTGCCAGCAGCTTAGGATGGGGCAGTGAAAAACTGTTTTTT	CASSLGWGSEKLFF
TRBV7-7	TRBD2	-	18	TRBJ2-2	TGTGCCAGCAGTCCATCCGGGACTAGCGGGGGGATCACCGGGGAGCTGTTTTTT	CASSPSGTSGGITGELFF
TRBV7-2	-	-	12	TRBJ1-3	TGTGCCAGCAGCTTAGATCTAAACACCATATATTTT	CASSLDLNTIYF
TRBV4-1	-	-	15	TRBJ2-7	TGCGCCAGCAGCCCACACTGGGACACCTCCTACGAGCAGTACTTC	CASSPHWDTSYEQYF
TRBV28	TRBD1	-	15	TRBJ1-5	TGTGCCAGCAGTTTCCGAGGACAGGGAGGTCAGCCCCAGCATTTT	CASSFRGQGGQPQHF
TRBV5-1	-	-	14	TRBJ1-1	TGCGCCAGCAGTCTACAGGGCAGGAGCACTGAAGCTTTCTTT	CASSLQGRSTEAFF
TRBV7-8	TRBD1	-	15	TRBJ1-5	TGTGCCAGCAGCCGAGGGGGCGCGAGCAATCAGCCCCAGCATTTT	CASSRGGASNQPQHF
TRBV4-1	-	-	16	TRBJ1-3	TGCGCCAGCAGCCAAGGAGTGTGGGGGCTAGGAAACACCATATATTTT	CASSQGVWGLGNTIYF
TRBV6-6	TRBD1	-	15	TRBJ1-1	TGTGCCAGCAGTGACACGACAGGGGGTGGCACTGAAGCTTTCTTT	CASSDTTGGGTEAFF
TRBV28	TRBD2	few	15	TRBJ2-1	TGTGCCAGCACCTCGGGCGGGAGGGTCTACAATGAGAAGTTCTTC	CASTSGGRVYNEKFF
TRBV25-1	-	once	14	TRBJ1-4	TGTGCCAGCAGTGATTTGCAGAATAATGAAAAACTGTTTTTT	CASSDLQNNEKLFF
TRBV5-1	-	-	15	TRBJ2-3	TGCGCCAGCAGCCGACCGGAGCTAGGCACAGATACGCAGTATTTT	CASSRPELGTDTQYF
TRBV6-1	-	-	17	TRBJ1-4	TGTGCCAGCAGTGAATGGTCAGGGATGAAGGGAGGTGGAAAACTGTTTTTT	CASSEWSGMKGGGKLFF
TRBV11-1	TRBD1	-	15	TRBJ2-7	TGTGCCAGCAGCTTAACGGGACAGGAGCTCTACGAGCAGTACTTC	CASSLTGQELYEQYF
TRBV6-2/TRBV6-3	TRBD1	few	13	TRBJ1-1	TGTGCCAGCAGTTCAGGGGACAGGCCCGAAGCTTTCTTT	CASSSGDRPEAFF
TRBV6-5	-	-	15	TRBJ2-4	TGTGCCAGCAGTCCGGGACGGGGGACCAAAAACATTCAGTACTTC	CASSPGRGTKNIQYF
TRBV7-9	-	once	13	TRBJ1-2	TGTGCCAGCAGCTTGACAGGAGGCTATGGCTACACCTTC	CASSLTGGYGYTF